Detailed here is one TCR beta chain. No cognate antigen has been identified for it. The record has no base qualities; no much larger clone is one base away. These data belong to a study of blood T cell repertoires in COVID-19 (TCRdb year 2020). Concerning the study at large: Samples from collaborators originated in the United States, Italy and Spain and spanned both the acute and convalescent phases of COVID-19. The prospective study material was composed of cDNA or gDNA derived from T cells, B-cell-depleted T cells, or PBMCs. The dataset comprised deeply sampled blood TCRbeta repertoires from subjects exposed to, actively infected with, or recovered from COVID-19. The repertoires were released in a freely available public database intended as a resource for research on the immune response to SARS-CoV-2. Samples were obtained from the ongoing ImmuneRACE study (first 160 participants) and from 1,254 subjects provided by 6 global collaborators. A de-identified subject ID, COVID-19 status, age in years and sex were almost always included in the sample metadata. Where available, HLA class I and class II types were obtained from metadata supplied by the sample provider rather than from assay-based typing. The full study reports these points: The quantity of clinical and demographic metadata differed by source and by participant and was supplied without curation.

The collaborating institutions used their own protocols to collect whole blood in K2EDTA tubes. For TCRbeta analysis, collaborators shipped samples in one of three forms: frozen whole blood, isolated PBMCs, or DNA extracted from either of those sample types. The immunoSEQ Assay, a bias-controlled multiplex PCR, was used to amplify TCRbeta CDR3 regions from genomic DNA. Under the source paper's analysis protocol: The number of nucleated cells in each sample was estimated by amplification of reference gene primers within the assay. Sequence reads were collapsed and filtered to measure the absolute abundance of every unique TCRbeta CDR3 rearrangement. Productive Simpson clonality was computed per sample as the square root of Simpson's diversity index over productive rearrangements. TCRdb carries this immuneACCESS record with in-frame sequences only. Its versions omit some clonotypes, under half of them owing to an unresolved V gene in the studies checked, with the rest unexplained. V and J calls and clone size are given by that table; D and trimming were obtained from the DNA. This sample lists around 140,000 clones; approximately 89% were detected once. About 28% of the sample goes to the ten largest clones.

Taken from cysteine to phenylalanine, the CDR3 has 15 residues. Left in the record is the CDR3 DNA by itself, 45 bases read in frame from the first base. From a lookup of the germline V gene, CDR1 and CDR2 are MNHEY and SVGAGI. At the junction V is shortened by 7 bases and J by 1 base; bases outside the gene matches: 9. Material: peripheral blood. The V and J genes are TRBV6-5 and TRBJ2-7, with TRBD1 identical over 8 junction bases. This clonotype was sampled from a human donor in a cohort sampled during active COVID-19. The bases read TGTGCCAGCAAGCTGGGACAGGTCCTTTCCTACGAGCAGTACTTC. It translates as CASKLGQVLSYEQYF.